A selection of T cell receptor beta chains follows, all from one sample in a study of CD8 T cells in ankylosing spondylitis. TCRdb re-called the 5' RACE reads through MiXCR, storing one row per CDR3 protein. The repertoire holds a few hundred thousand distinct CDR3 sequences, with 7% to 9% as singletons. Sequencing input: blood, either unsorted or a sorted T cell fraction (not recorded which). The receptors were gathered from a male donor with ankylosing spondylitis. The CDR3 runs from the conserved cysteine through the conserved F or W. Fields, in order: V gene, D gene, clone size, J gene, CDR3 DNA, CDR3 protein. A D gene is named only where the DNA matches it firmly. Only some rows state a clone size, as once, few, many or a class for expanded clones.

>TRBV5-4|.|.|TRBJ2-5
TGTGCCAGCAGCGTACCGGAGGGGGCTTGGGAGACCCAGTACTTC
CASSVPEGAWETQYF
>TRBV5-6|.|few|TRBJ1-1
TGTGCCAGCAGCTTAGGGGCGCGGACTGAAGCTTTCTTT
CASSLGARTEAFF
>TRBV6-2/TRBV6-3|TRBD2|.|TRBJ2-6
TGTGCCAGCAGTCCCCTAGCGGGAGTTGGGGCCAACGTCCTGACTTTC
CASSPLAGVGANVLTF
>TRBV7-2|.|.|TRBJ1-2
TGTGCCAGCAGCTGGAAGGGGGGAGGCTATGGCTACACCTTC
CASSWKGGGYGYTF
>TRBV29-1|.|many|TRBJ2-2
TGCAGCGTTGCGGGCGGGACCGGCACCGGGGAGCTGTTTTTT
CSVAGGTGTGELFF
>TRBV30|TRBD2|.|TRBJ2-5
TGTGCCTGGAGTCCCGGACTAGCGAGTGAGACCCAGTACTTC
CAWSPGLASETQYF
>TRBV20-1|TRBD2|few|TRBJ2-1
TGCAGTGCTCGGACTAGCGGGAGGTACAATGAGCAGTTCTTC
CSARTSGRYNEQFF
>TRBV29-1|TRBD1|few|TRBJ2-3
TGCAGCGAGGGGGCCAGGGACACAGATACGCAGTATTTT
CSEGARDTDTQYF
>TRBV5-1|.|many|TRBJ2-1
TGCGCCAGCAGCCTGCGACTCGAATCCTACAATGAGCAGTTCTTC
CASSLRLESYNEQFF
>TRBV4-1|TRBD1|many|TRBJ1-2
TGCGCCAGCAGCCAAGCGGTCACCGATACAGGGGTAGGCTACACCTTC
CASSQAVTDTGVGYTF
>TRBV29-1|TRBD1|many|TRBJ1-1
TGCAGCGTTGGGACAGGGGGGAACACTGAAGCTTTCTTT
CSVGTGGNTEAFF
>TRBV7-9|.|few|TRBJ2-2
TGTGCCAGCAGCTTAAGTTCCGACGGGGAGCTGTTTTTT
CASSLSSDGELFF
>TRBV5-1|TRBD1|many|TRBJ2-7
TGCGCCAGCAACACCGGGACAGGACAGGACGAGCAGTACTTC
CASNTGTGQDEQYF
>TRBV7-9|.|few|TRBJ2-6
TGTGCCAGCAGGGTAGAACAGTCCTCTGGGGCCAACGTCCTGACTTTC
CASRVEQSSGANVLTF
>TRBV20-1|.|many|TRBJ2-2
TGCAGTGCCGCCCGGGCGGGGAGGGGGGAGCTGTTTTTT
CSAARAGRGELFF
>TRBV10-3|.|many|TRBJ2-3
TGTGCCATCCGGACTCGTAGCACAGATACGCAGTATTTT
CAIRTRSTDTQYF
>TRBV5-1|.|.|TRBJ1-4
TGCGCCAGCAGCTTGGAAGGTACAGCTAATGAAAAACTGTTTTTT
CASSLEGTANEKLFF
>TRBV7-3|TRBD2|.|TRBJ2-5
TGTGCCAGCAGCTTAAGGGGGGCTAGCGGGGAGCAAGAGACCCAGTACTTC
CASSLRGASGEQETQYF
>TRBV4-3|.|many|TRBJ2-7
TGCGCCAGCAGCCAATCGGAGAGCTCCTACGAGCAGTACTTC
CASSQSESSYEQYF
>TRBV21-1|.|.|TRBJ2-7
TGTGCCAGCAGCAAAGCGAAGCGGGAGTTCTCCTACGAGCAGTACTTC
CASSKAKREFSYEQYF
>TRBV20-1|.|few|TRBJ2-7
TGCAGTGCTAGAGATCCCTCCGGATTACTCTACGAGCAGTACTTC
CSARDPSGLLYEQYF
>TRBV6-6|.|.|TRBJ2-7
TGTGCCAGCAGTTGGGCCAACTCCTACGAGCAGTACTTC
CASSWANSYEQYF
>TRBV7-9|TRBD1|.|TRBJ2-2
TGTGCCAGCAGCGACAGGGGGTTCGGGGAGCTGTTTTTT
CASSDRGFGELFF
>TRBV12-3/TRBV12-4|.|many|TRBJ1-5
TGTGCCAGCAGTTTAGTGCTGGCTAACAATCAGCCCCAGCATTTT
CASSLVLANNQPQHF
>TRBV12-3/TRBV12-4|TRBD2|few|TRBJ2-2
TGTGCCAGCAGGCCTACGTTAGCGGGAGACACCGGGGAGCTGTTTTTT
CASRPTLAGDTGELFF
>TRBV10-1|TRBD2|few|TRBJ2-1
TGCGCCAGCAGTGAAAGGCTAGCGGGAGCCCATGAGCAGTTCTTC
CASSERLAGAHEQFF
>TRBV5-6|.|.|TRBJ1-2
TGTGCCAGCAGCAGGAGGGGGGTTAATGGCTACACCTTC
CASSRRGVNGYTF
>TRBV20-1|.|few|TRBJ2-1
TGCAGTGCTAGCGGACTGAACTACAATGAGCAGTTCTTC
CSASGLNYNEQFF
>TRBV6-2/TRBV6-3|.|few|TRBJ1-4
TGTGCCAGCAGTTCCCTCGCAGGGGAAGCAACTAATGAAAAACTGTTTTTT
CASSSLAGEATNEKLFF
>TRBV24-1|TRBD1|few|TRBJ1-5
TGTGCCACCAGTGACTCGGACAGGGGGGTCAACAATCAGCCCCAGCATTTT
CATSDSDRGVNNQPQHF
>TRBV12-3/TRBV12-4|.|few|TRBJ2-2
TGTGCCAGCCTTCCCGCGGGGGGGGAGCTGTTTTTT
CASLPAGGELFF
>TRBV15|TRBD2|few|TRBJ2-1
TGTGCCACCAGCAGAGATAGGCCACTAGCGGGAGGATTTACCTACAATGAGCAGTTCTTC
CATSRDRPLAGGFTYNEQFF
>TRBV2|TRBD2|few|TRBJ2-1
TGTGCCAGCGAGGGGACTAGCGTTGGGGGTGAGCAGTTCTTC
CASEGTSVGGEQFF
>TRBV5-1|TRBD1|few|TRBJ1-2
TGCGCCAGCAGCTGGGACAGGGGGCAAGGGTACACCTTC
CASSWDRGQGYTF
>TRBV19|.|few|TRBJ2-6
TGTGCCAGTAGTATCGACAGCTCTGGGGCCAACGTCCTGACTTTC
CASSIDSSGANVLTF
>TRBV29-1|.|few|TRBJ1-1
TGCAGCGTTCTTCAGAACACTGAAGCTTTCTTT
CSVLQNTEAFF